This T cell receptor (beta chain) was identified during a study of cytomegalovirus exposure and HLA in healthy donors. Study-wide background: There were more than 350 genotyped donors. Of these, roughly 86% fell in the genetic ancestry cluster associated with self-reported Caucasian donors.

60 Vbeta and 13 Jbeta primers were used in PCR. The authors' processing: Some 11 million shared chains were among the approximately 87 million unique TCR beta chains that a later analysis counted. Only in-frame clones appear in the TCRdb table, and some are missing; sequencing was by immunoSEQ multiplex PCR. Clone size and the V and J calls come from that table; the DNA yielded D and trimming. This table holds about 160,000 clones, approximately 75% found once. Germline CDR1 reads SGHRS; CDR2 reads YFSETQ. J gave up 5 bases and V 3 bases, and 7 bases lay outside the gene matches. The CDR3 sequence is 16 residues long.

This TCR was sampled from a man aged 50 to 59 in good health and CMV-seropositive. The sequenced sample consisted of PBMCs. The V call is TRBV5-1, the J call TRBJ2-2, with 10 bases that match TRBD2. The CDR3, as DNA: TGCGCCAGCAGCTCCACCTCTAGCGGGGGTACCGGGGAGCTGTTTTTT. It is translated as CASSSTSSGGTGELFF. Full variable domain (missing parts from reference TRBV5-1 and TRBJ2-2): KAGVTQTPRYLIKTRGQQVTLSCSPISGHRSVSWYQQTPGQGLQFLFEYFSETQRNKGNFPGRFSGRQFSNSRSEMNVSTLELGDSALYLCASSSTSSGGTGELFFGEGSRLTVL.